A single sample gave rise to the 20 T cell receptor beta chains below, sequenced in a study of T cell responses to AZD1222 COVID-19 vaccine. The method was immunoSEQ multiplex PCR; TCRdb's version includes in-frame clones alone and lacks a portion of them. The sample records 160,000 or so clones, less than 95% being singletons. Sample: peripheral blood, taken on day 0 of AZD1222 vaccination. The receptors originated from an adult in good health.

CDR3 in amino acids: CASSPRGHQGEKLFF. In nucleotides, the CDR3 is TGTGCCAGCAGTCCCCGTGGCCACCAGGGTGAAAAACTGTTTTTT. V is TRBV28 and J is TRBJ1-4; tentatively, D is TRBD1 (5 bases). V was cut by 5 bases and J by 7 bases, with 17 bases left in between. Germline CDR1 reads MDHEN; CDR2 reads SYDVKM. The CDR3 has 15 residues.

This rearrangement joins TRBV15 to TRBJ2-2; 7 bases map to TRBD1. V lost 5 bases and J lost 2; bases outside the gene matches: 5. Per germline, CDR1 LNHNV and CDR2 YYDKDF (reference sequence). This CDR3 is 15 amino acids long. CDR3 residues: CATSPRDRNTGELFF. CDR3 DNA sequence: TGTGCCACCAGCCCCAGGGACAGAAACACCGGGGAGCTGTTTTTT.

This rearrangement joins TRBV5-1 to TRBJ1-1; 11 bases are a match to TRBD1. This CDR3 contains 14 residues. V shed 4 bases, J shed 4 bases, and the junction held 3 bases outside the gene matches. CDR1 SGHRS and CDR2 YFSETQ come from the germline V gene. CDR3 DNA sequence: TGCGCCAGCAGCCCGGGACAGGGGGTCACTGAAGCTTTCTTT. Amino acids: CASSPGQGVTEAFF. Full variable domain (outside the CDR3, taken from reference TRBV5-1 and TRBJ1-1): KAGVTQTPRYLIKTRGQQVTLSCSPISGHRSVSWYQQTPGQGLQFLFEYFSETQRNKGNFPGRFSGRQFSNSRSEMNVSTLELGDSALYLCASSPGQGVTEAFFGQGTRLTVV.

This rearrangement joins TRBV6-2 or TRBV6-3 to TRBJ2-2; 7 bases agree with TRBD2. Trimming took 3 bases from V and 7 from J; bases not matched to a gene: 8. The CDR3 is 15 amino acids. Germline values: CDR1 MNHEY, CDR2 SVGEGT. The CDR3 DNA reads as TGTGCCAGCAGTTATGAGGGAGGGCCTGGCGGGGAGCTGTTTTTT. Translation: CASSYEGGPGGELFF.

The chain couples TRBV19 to TRBJ2-7; 12 bases match TRBD2. The germline CDR1 and CDR2 sequences are LNHDA and SQIVND (reference sequence). The CDR3 sequence is 16 residues long. Trimming at V came to 1 base and at J to 4 bases, leaving 5 bases not matched to a gene. The CDR3 DNA reads as TGTGCCAGTAGTATAGGCGCACTAGCGGGAGGTTACGAGCAGTACTTC. Protein: CASSIGALAGGYEQYF.

The rearrangement uses TRBV4-3 and TRBJ2-3; a possible D gene is TRBD2 (6 bases). V was shortened by 3 bases and J by 0 bases, with 16 bases between the two germline ends. The germline gives CDR1 LGHNA, CDR2 YSLEER. This CDR3 comprises 17 residues. The CDR3 spells CASSQIRAGPSTDTQYF. In DNA form, the CDR3 reads TGCGCCAGCAGCCAGATACGAGCGGGCCCAAGCACAGATACGCAGTATTTT.

V usage is TRBV6-2 or TRBV6-3 and J usage is TRBJ2-1; 11 bases line up with TRBD2. The CDR3 contains 18 residues. Germline CDR1 reads MNHEY; CDR2 reads SVGEGT. V trimming: 0 bases; J trimming: 10 bases; junction bases outside the gene matches: 14. The CDR3 here is CASSYSGTSGGGYGEQFF. The CDR3 nucleotides read TGTGCCAGCAGTTACTCTGGGACTAGCGGAGGGGGCTACGGGGAGCAGTTCTTC.

The chain couples TRBV19 to TRBJ1-5; 8 nucleotides line up with TRBD1. The ends lost 5 bases at V and 0 bases at J; junction bases unmatched: 3. CDR1 and CDR2 from the germline V gene are LNHDA and SQIVND (reference sequence). The CDR3 runs to 15 residues. The CDR3 DNA reads as TGTGCCAGTAGTTCCGGGACAGGTAGCAATCAGCCCCAGCATTTT. It codes for CASSSGTGSNQPQHF.

The CDR3 DNA sequence: TGTGCCAGCAGCTCCCTTTCAGGAGCCTACGAGCAGTACTTC. Protein product: CASSSLSGAYEQYF. This chain links TRBV11-2 with TRBJ2-7; D gene uncertain. Trimming removed 4 bases from V and 2 bases from J, with 12 bases in between. Germline CDR1 SGHAT, CDR2 FQNNGV. The CDR3 consists of 14 residues.

The chain combines TRBV7-8 with TRBJ1-6; D is perhaps TRBD1 (6 bases). Germline V gene data show CDR1 as SGHVS and CDR2 as FQNEAQ. V lost 4 bases to trimming and J lost 5 bases, with 12 bases between them. The CDR3 totals 15 residues. CDR3 nucleotides: TGTGCCAGCAGCTGGACCGGGACAAATAATTCACCCCTCCACTTT. Translated, it gives CASSWTGTNNSPLHF.

The gene calls are TRBV19 and TRBJ1-1; 8 bases are a match to TRBD1. The CDR3 contains 13 residues. In germline, CDR1 is LNHDA, CDR2 SQIVND (reference sequence). V lost 3 bases and J lost 7; bases outside the gene matches: 4. The DNA for the CDR3 is TGTGCCAGTAGTATTGACAGGGGAAGTGAAGCTTTCTTT. Protein: CASSIDRGSEAFF.

V and J are TRBV7-2 and TRBJ1-5; D possibly corresponds to TRBD1 (5 bases). CDR1 is SGHTA, CDR2 FQGNSA, per germline. CDR3 length: 15 amino acids. Deletions cut 1 base from V and 7 bases from J, with 14 bases between. The CDR3 nucleotides are TGTGCCAGCAGCTTAGAGTCTGGGGGTGGGCAGCCCCAGCATTTT. It codes for CASSLESGGGQPQHF.

The V call is TRBV5-1, the J call TRBJ2-3, with TRBD1 identical over 9 bases. Germline-derived CDR1 and CDR2 are SGHRS and YFSETQ. Trimming at V came to 3 bases and at J to 4 bases, leaving 3 bases not matched to a gene. The CDR3 covers 14 residues. The CDR3 loop is CASSSGQGADTQYF. The CDR3 region has the DNA TGCGCCAGCAGCTCGGGACAGGGAGCAGATACGCAGTATTTT.

This rearrangement joins TRBV11-3 to TRBJ2-1; 13 nucleotides match TRBD2. After removal of 2 bases from V and 8 bases from J, the junction contained 0 bases not matched to a gene. The CDR3 spans 14 residues. The germline V gene encodes CDR1 SGHNT and CDR2 YENEEA. CDR3 amino acids: CASSLTSGRDEQFF. CDR3 sequence (DNA): TGTGCCAGCAGCTTAACTAGCGGGAGGGATGAGCAGTTCTTC.

The chain couples TRBV18 to TRBJ1-5; the D is unclear. Trimming removed 6 bases at V and 4 bases at J, with 10 bases between. The CDR3 covers 13 residues. Looked up from germline, CDR1 is KGHSH and CDR2 is LQKENI. The CDR3 DNA follows: TGTGCCAGCTCCCCTGGCCTTAATCAGCCCCAGCATTTT. Protein sequence: CASSPGLNQPQHF.

This chain links TRBV28 with TRBJ1-5; the D is unclear. The V gene's germline CDR1 is MDHEN and CDR2 SYDVKM. V gave up 6 bases and J gave up 5 bases, with 14 bases separating them. The CDR3 has 14 amino acids. This chain's CDR3 is CASRSDGIYQPQHF. The CDR3, as DNA: TGTGCCAGCAGATCTGACGGAATTTATCAGCCCCAGCATTTT.

J is TRBJ2-7 and V is TRBV7-6, with D perhaps TRBD1 or TRBD2 (5 bases each). V lost 4 bases to trimming and J lost 0 bases, with 16 bases between them. The CDR3 is 16 amino acids. Germline V gene sequence: CDR1 SGHVS, CDR2 FNYEAQ. CDR3 DNA: TGTGCCAGCAGCTCCGGGACCACCGCCAGCTCCTACGAGCAGTACTTC. It is translated as CASSSGTTASSYEQYF.

This chain uses TRBV4-3 with TRBJ2-5; 11 bases fit TRBD2. The V gene's germline CDR1 is LGHNA and CDR2 YSLEER. The V gene end was trimmed by 1 base and the J gene end by 1 base; junction bases not matched to a gene: 8. There are 18 residues in the CDR3. The CDR3 reads CASSQAVLAGGRQETQYF. The CDR3 DNA sequence: TGCGCCAGCAGCCAAGCTGTCTTAGCGGGAGGGCGCCAAGAGACCCAGTACTTC.

The CDR3 nucleotides read TGTGCCAGCAGCCACGGGACAGGGGGAAATAATGAAAAACTGTTTTTT. It yields the protein CASSHGTGGNNEKLFF. This chain uses TRBV4-2 with TRBJ1-4; 11 nucleotides match TRBD1. This CDR3 is built from 16 residues. Germline CDR1 is LGHNA and CDR2 is YNFKEQ. Trimming removed 3 bases from V and 4 bases from J; junction bases left unmatched: 4.

The genes are TRBV4-2 and TRBJ1-6, with D hard to call. Looked up from germline, CDR1 is LGHNA and CDR2 is YNFKEQ. The ends were cut back, 0 bases at V and 8 bases at J, with 5 bases in the middle. This CDR3 spans 13 amino acids. In DNA form, the CDR3 reads TGTGCCAGCAGCCAAGACTGGGATTCACCCCTCCACTTT. Protein: CASSQDWDSPLHF.